The 3 T cell receptor beta chains given below trace back to one sample, sequenced in a study of cytotoxic CD8 clonotypes in ibrutinib-treated CLL. Using immunoSEQ multiplex PCR, the repertoire was profiled, and TCRdb retains in-frame clones only, with some absent. The data show about 130,000 clones, with 80% to 90% seen just once and over 2% held by the top ten. Sequences were derived from PBMCs, sampled after 24 months of ibrutinib treatment. The source is a human donor with chronic lymphocytic leukemia.

The CDR3 sequence: CAWSVVSDTQYF. The DNA of the CDR3 is TGTGCCTGGAGTGTAGTTTCAGATACGCAGTATTTT. The chain couples TRBV30 to TRBJ2-3, with D uncertain. The CDR3 is made up of 12 amino acids. Trimming took 0 bases from V and 4 from J, leaving 5 bases between them. In germline, CDR1 is GTSNPN, CDR2 SVGIG (reference sequence).

The chain recombines TRBV27 with TRBJ1-3, with 9 bases aligning to TRBD1. This CDR3 has 18 amino acids. V lost 5 bases, J lost 5 bases, and 16 bases stayed unmatched. Per germline, CDR1 MNHEY and CDR2 SMNVEV (reference sequence). The CDR3, as DNA: TGTGCCAGCAGTCCCTCCCGCGTGGGACAGGGAGGCAGAAACACCATATATTTT. This codes for CASSPSRVGQGGRNTIYF.

This chain joins TRBV28 and TRBJ2-3, with unresolved D. From germline, CDR1 is MDHEN and CDR2 SYDVKM. With 3 bases removed from V and 1 base from J, the gap between germline ends came to 11 bases. The CDR3 consists of 15 residues. The CDR3 region has the DNA TGTGCCAGCAGTTTCTCTGTGGGCGGCACAGATACGCAGTATTTT. It translates to CASSFSVGGTDTQYF.